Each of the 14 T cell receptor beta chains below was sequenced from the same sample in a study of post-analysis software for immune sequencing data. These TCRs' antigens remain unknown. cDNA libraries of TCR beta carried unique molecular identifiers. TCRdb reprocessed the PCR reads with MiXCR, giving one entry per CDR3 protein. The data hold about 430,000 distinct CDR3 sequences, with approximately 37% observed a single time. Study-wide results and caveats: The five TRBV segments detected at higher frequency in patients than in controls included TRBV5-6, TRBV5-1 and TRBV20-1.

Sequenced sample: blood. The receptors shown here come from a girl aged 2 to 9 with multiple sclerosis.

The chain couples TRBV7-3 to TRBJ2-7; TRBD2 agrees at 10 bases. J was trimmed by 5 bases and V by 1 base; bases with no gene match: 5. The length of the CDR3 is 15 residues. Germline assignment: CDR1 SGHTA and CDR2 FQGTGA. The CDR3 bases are TGTGCCAGCAGCTTAAGGCTAGCGGGAGTCCACGAGCAGTACTTC. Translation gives CASSLRLAGVHEQYF. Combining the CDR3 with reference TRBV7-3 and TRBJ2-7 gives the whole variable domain GAGVSQTPSNKVTEKGKYVELRCDPISGHTALYWYRQSLGQGPEFLIYFQGTGAADDSGLPNDRFFAVRPEGSVSTLKIQRTERGDSAVYLCASSLRLAGVHEQYFGPGTRLTVT.

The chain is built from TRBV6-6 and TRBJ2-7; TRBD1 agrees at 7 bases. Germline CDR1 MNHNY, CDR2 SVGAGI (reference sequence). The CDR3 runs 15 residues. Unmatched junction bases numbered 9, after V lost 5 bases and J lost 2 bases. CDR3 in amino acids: CASSTNSDRAYEQYF. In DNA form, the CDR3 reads TGTGCCAGCAGTACCAACTCAGACAGGGCCTACGAGCAGTACTTC.

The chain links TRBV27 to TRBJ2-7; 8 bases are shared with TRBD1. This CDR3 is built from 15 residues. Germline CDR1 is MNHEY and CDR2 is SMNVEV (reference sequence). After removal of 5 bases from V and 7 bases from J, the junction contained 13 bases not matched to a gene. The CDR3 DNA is TGTGCCAGCAGTCCCGGCAGGGGGCGCGTGGATGAGCAGTACTTC. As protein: CASSPGRGRVDEQYF.

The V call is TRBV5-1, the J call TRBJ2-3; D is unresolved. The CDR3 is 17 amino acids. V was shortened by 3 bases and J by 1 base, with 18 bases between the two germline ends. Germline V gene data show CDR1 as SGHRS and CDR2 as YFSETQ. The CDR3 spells CASSCPLLECRTDTQYF. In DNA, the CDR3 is TGCGCCAGCAGCTGTCCTCTCCTTGAATGTCGCACAGATACGCAGTATTTT.

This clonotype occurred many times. CDR3 sequence (DNA): TGCAGCGTTGGACCCGGGACAACTACAAGAGGGACCCAGTACTTC. It yields the protein CSVGPGTTTRGTQYF. V and J are TRBV29-1 and TRBJ2-5; possibly TRBD1 for D (6 bases). V lost 4 bases to trimming and J lost 7 bases, with 22 bases between them. CDR3 size: 15 residues. CDR1 and CDR2 from the germline V gene are SQVTM and ANQGSEA.

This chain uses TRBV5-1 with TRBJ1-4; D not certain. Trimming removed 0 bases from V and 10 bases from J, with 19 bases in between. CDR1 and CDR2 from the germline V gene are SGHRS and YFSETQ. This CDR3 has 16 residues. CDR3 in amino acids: CASSLAAKGGWGKLFF. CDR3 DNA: TGCGCCAGCAGCTTGGCCGCGAAGGGAGGCTGGGGAAAACTGTTTTTT.

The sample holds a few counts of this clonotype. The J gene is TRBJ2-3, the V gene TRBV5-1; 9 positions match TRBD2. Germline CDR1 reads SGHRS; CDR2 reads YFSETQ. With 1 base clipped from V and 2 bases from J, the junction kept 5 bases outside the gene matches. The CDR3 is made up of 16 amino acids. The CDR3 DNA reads TGCGCCAGCAGCTTGAGGCGGGGGGGCGTCACAGATACGCAGTATTTT. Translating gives CASSLRRGGVTDTQYF. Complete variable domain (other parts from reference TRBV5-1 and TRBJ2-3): KAGVTQTPRYLIKTRGQQVTLSCSPISGHRSVSWYQQTPGQGLQFLFEYFSETQRNKGNFPGRFSGRQFSNSRSEMNVSTLELGDSALYLCASSLRRGGVTDTQYFGPGTRLTVL.

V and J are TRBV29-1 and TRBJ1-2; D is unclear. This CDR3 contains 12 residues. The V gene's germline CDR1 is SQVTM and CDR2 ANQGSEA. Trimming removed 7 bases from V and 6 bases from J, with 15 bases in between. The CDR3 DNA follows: TGCAGCGCGTCGGGGTACGCCAATGGCTACACCTTC. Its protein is CSASGYANGYTF.

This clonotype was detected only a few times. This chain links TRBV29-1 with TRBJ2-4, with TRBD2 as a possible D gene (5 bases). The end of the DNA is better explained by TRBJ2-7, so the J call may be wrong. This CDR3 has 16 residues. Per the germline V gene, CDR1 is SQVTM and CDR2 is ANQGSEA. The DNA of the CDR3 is TGCAGCGTTGTACGACGGGGTACATTGTTTGGAGACGAGCAGTACTTC. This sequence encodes CSVVRRGTLFGDEQYF.

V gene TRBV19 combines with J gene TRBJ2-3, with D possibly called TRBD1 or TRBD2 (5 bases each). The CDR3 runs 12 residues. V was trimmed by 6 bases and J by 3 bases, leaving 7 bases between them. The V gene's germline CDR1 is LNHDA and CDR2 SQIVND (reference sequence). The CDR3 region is CASRGRTDTQYF. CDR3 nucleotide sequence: TGTGCCAGTAGGGGACGTACAGATACGCAGTATTTT.

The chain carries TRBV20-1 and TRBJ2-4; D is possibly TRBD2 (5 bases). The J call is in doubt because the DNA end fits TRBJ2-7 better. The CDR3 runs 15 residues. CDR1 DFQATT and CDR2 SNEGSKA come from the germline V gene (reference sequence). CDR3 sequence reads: CSARKLSGSDYEQYF. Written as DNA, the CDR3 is TGCAGTGCTAGAAAATTGAGCGGTTCGGACTACGAGCAGTACTTC.

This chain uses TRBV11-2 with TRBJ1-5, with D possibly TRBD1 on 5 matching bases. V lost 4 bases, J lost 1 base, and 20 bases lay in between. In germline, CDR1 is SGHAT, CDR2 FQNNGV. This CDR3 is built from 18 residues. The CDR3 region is CASSSAVEGPRSNQPQHF. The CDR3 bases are TGTGCCAGCAGCTCAGCGGTGGAGGGGCCGCGGAGCAATCAGCCCCAGCATTTT.

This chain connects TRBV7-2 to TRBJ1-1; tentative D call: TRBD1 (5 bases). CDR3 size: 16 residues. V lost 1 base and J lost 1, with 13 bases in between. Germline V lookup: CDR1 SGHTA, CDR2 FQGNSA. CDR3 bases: TGTGCCAGCAGCTTAGAAGCGGCGACAGCGAACACTGAAGCTTTCTTT. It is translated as CASSLEAATANTEAFF.

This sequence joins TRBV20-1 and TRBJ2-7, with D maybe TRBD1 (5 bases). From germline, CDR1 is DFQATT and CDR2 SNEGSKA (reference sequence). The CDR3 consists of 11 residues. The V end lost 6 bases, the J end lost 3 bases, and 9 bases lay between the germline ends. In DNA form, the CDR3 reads TGCAGTGCCCTCGACAGCTACGAGCAGTACTTC. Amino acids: CSALDSYEQYF.